This T cell receptor (beta chain) was recorded in a study of T cell repertoires in cytomegalovirus infection. Study details: Indicated by public TCR beta signatures were CMV infection and matching HLA type.

Notes on the study in general: Using cumulative public TCR beta family frequency, the authors identified those who carried CMV together with the relevant HLA.

Turning to this clonotype: The antigen remains undetermined.

This CDR3 is built from 12 residues. Germline-derived CDR1 and CDR2 are MNHNS and SASEGT. Trimming pared 7 bases from V and 7 bases from J, leaving 13 bases between. From the reads, TCRdb called clonotypes with MiXCR, one entry per CDR3 protein. The sample lists about 530,000 distinct CDR3 sequences, around 27% occurring once. V usage is TRBV6-1 and J usage is TRBJ1-2; D perhaps matches TRBD1 (6 bases). The sequence was obtained from a human donor in good health (CMV status not recorded). Some clones in this sample may be carry-over from other donors' samples. Specimen: PBMCs. As DNA, the CDR3 is TGTGCCAGCACGGGGGGCCTCGGTGGCTACACCTTC. Translation: CASTGGLGGYTF.